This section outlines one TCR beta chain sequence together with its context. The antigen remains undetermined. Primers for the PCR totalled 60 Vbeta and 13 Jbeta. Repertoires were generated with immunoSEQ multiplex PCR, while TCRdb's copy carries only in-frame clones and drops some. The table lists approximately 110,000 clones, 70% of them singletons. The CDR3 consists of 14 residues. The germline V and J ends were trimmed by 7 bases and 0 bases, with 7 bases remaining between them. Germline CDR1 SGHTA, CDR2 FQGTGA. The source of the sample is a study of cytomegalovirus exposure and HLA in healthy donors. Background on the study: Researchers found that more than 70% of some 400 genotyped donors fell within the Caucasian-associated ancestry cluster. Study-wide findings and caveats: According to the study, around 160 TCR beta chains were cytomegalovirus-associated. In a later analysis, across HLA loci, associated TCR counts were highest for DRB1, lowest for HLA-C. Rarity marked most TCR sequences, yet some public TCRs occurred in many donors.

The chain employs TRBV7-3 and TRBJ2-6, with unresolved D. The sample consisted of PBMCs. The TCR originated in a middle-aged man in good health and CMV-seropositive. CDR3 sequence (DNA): TGTGCCAGCAAAGAGAACTCTGGGGCCAACGTCCTGACTTTC. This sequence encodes CASKENSGANVLTF.